The sequence of this T cell receptor (beta chain) was determined in a study of CD8 T cells in ankylosing spondylitis. V was cut by 4 bases and J by 0 bases, with 11 bases left in between. CDR1 and CDR2 (germline): SQVTM, ANQGSEA. This CDR3 is built from 14 residues. Notes on the study in general: Clones that were linked to disease were CD8+ and were relatively rare in peripheral blood. A TCR beta motif of 7 to 9 highly homologous variants seemed to mark ankylosing spondylitis blood. In reactive arthritis synovial fluid and blood, some motif variants had been reported before.

It was by quantitative 5'-RACE with molecular barcodes that TCR beta libraries were made. Using its own MiXCR run on the 5' RACE reads, TCRdb lists one record per CDR3 protein. Among under 950,000 distinct CDR3 sequences listed, around 19% were seen once. To note about this clonotype: Its target is not known.

The rearrangement joins TRBV29-1 to TRBJ2-3; D unresolved. The sample was blood, either unsorted or a sorted T cell fraction (not recorded which). The sequence derives from a male donor with ankylosing spondylitis. The CDR3 protein is CSVVRQVSTDTQYF. The CDR3 nucleotides read TGCAGCGTTGTTCGGCAGGTCAGCACAGATACGCAGTATTTT.